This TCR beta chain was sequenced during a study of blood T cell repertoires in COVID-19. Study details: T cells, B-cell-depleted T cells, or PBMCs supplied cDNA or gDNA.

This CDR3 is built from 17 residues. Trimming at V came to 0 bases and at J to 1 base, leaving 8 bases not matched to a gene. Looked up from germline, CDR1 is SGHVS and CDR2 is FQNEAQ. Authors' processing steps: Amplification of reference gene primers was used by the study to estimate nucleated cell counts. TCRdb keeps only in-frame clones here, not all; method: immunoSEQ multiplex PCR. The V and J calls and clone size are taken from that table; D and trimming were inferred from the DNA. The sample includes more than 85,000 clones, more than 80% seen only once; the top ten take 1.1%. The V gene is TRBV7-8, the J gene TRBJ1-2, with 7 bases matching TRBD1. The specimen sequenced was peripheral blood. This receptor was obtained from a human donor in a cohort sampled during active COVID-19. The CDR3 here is CASSLAHWDSDNYGYTF. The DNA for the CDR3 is TGTGCCAGCAGCTTAGCGCATTGGGACAGCGATAACTATGGCTACACCTTC.